This T cell receptor (beta chain) was obtained from a study of Ad26.COV2.S vaccination and SARS-CoV-2 variants. In the study overall: Doses of Ad26.COV2.S were injected into muscle once or twice, 56 days apart.

Clones were read by immunoSEQ multiplex PCR, and TCRdb kept only the in-frame ones, dropping some. The table includes over 450,000 clones, 80% to 90% detected once. Treatment given: about 20 received Ad26.COV2.S at low or high dose, single or two shots; 5 received placebo; per-sample allocation not given. Day 63 following the first vaccine or placebo injection was when the samples were taken. This clonotype was sampled from a person aged 18 to 59 who received the Ad26.COV2.S COVID-19 vaccine or a placebo. The sample here was peripheral blood, taken in a trial of Ad26.COV2.S vaccine versus placebo.

This chain's CDR3 is CASSDLAPYNEQFF. CDR3 in DNA: TGCGCCAGCAGTGATCTAGCGCCCTACAATGAGCAGTTCTTC. The chain joins TRBV10-2 to TRBJ2-1; tentative D call: TRBD2 (6 bases). The CDR3 runs to 14 residues. Looked up from germline, CDR1 is WSHSY and CDR2 is SAAADI. Trimming cost V 3 bases and J 2 bases, with 8 bases left between them.